The clone carrying this T cell receptor beta chain has only one observation. The antigen remains unidentified. The sequencing depth, 1 in 200,000 to 1 in 1 million T cells, was the target. Only in-frame clones appear in the TCRdb table, and some are missing; sequencing was by immunoSEQ multiplex PCR. Among about 130,000 clones listed, roughly 80% were seen once. The sample comes from a study of cytotoxic CD8 clonotypes in ibrutinib-treated CLL. Broader study findings: Private clonotypes, not public ones, expanded at ibrutinib response. Collection times varied between progressing and sustained-remission patients. Patients showed higher baseline clonality than age-matched healthy donors, and it tracked circulating CD8+ T-cell counts.

Germline V lookup: CDR1 SGHTA, CDR2 FQGNSA. The CDR3 contains 13 residues. Trimming cost V 3 bases and J 3 bases; bases outside gene matches: 1. Source: PBMCs, taken after 24 months of ibrutinib treatment. The TCR sequence derives from a human donor with chronic lymphocytic leukemia. The V gene is TRBV7-2, the J gene TRBJ2-7; TRBD2 aligns across 8 bases. The CDR3 DNA reads as TGTGCCAGCAGCTTGCTAGCGGGCTACGAGCAGTACTTC. Protein product: CASSLLAGYEQYF.